The T cell receptor (beta chain) under discussion was sequenced for a study of cytomegalovirus exposure and HLA in healthy donors. Study observations and caveats: Sequences of the TCR beta chain were said to predict the HLA-A and HLA-B alleles of most subjects accurately.

Worth noting for this clone: Its target is unknown.

This CDR3 has 15 residues. Germline trimming cut 0 bases from V and 12 bases from J; bases unmatched to any gene: 9. Looked up from germline, CDR1 is LNHNV and CDR2 is YYDKDF (reference sequence). Primers included in the PCR were 60 Vbeta and 13 Jbeta primers. Only in-frame clones appear in the TCRdb table, and some are missing; sequencing was by immunoSEQ multiplex PCR. The sample holds tens of thousands of clones; around three quarters are singletons and the top ten take over 0.95%. Material for sequencing was PBMCs. This clonotype was obtained from a male donor in good health and CMV-seronegative. The J gene is TRBJ2-2, the V gene TRBV15; 8 bases are shared with TRBD1. The CDR3 DNA sequence: TGTGCCACCAGCAGAGATCGAACAGGGGGTGTGAAGCTGTTTTTT. The encoded protein is CATSRDRTGGVKLFF.